A single sample is the source of the 11 T cell receptor beta chains below, sequenced in a study of T cells expressing NK-cell markers. TCRdb reanalyzed the 5' RACE reads, giving one entry per CDR3 protein sequence and no DNA. The repertoire table contains under 35,000 distinct CDR3 sequences. Sequenced: blood T cells: a sorted CD56 or NKG2C T cell subset, CD4+ or CD8+ T cells, or bulk PBMC T cells (not recorded which). The receptors derive from a woman between 18 and 69 years old in good health.

The V gene is TRBV4-1, the J gene TRBJ2-5; TCRdb picks TRBD2, but there is no DNA to check that call. This CDR3 is 18 amino acids long. Germline V gene data show CDR1 as MGHRA and CDR2 as YSYEKL. The CDR3 spells CASSQEVIGAGAGETQYF.

This rearrangement joins TRBV7-9 to TRBJ1-2. Germline V lookup: CDR1 SEHNR, CDR2 FQNEAQ (reference sequence). The CDR3 totals 13 residues. This CDR3 is CASSVMGFYGYTF.

The chain uses TRBV24-1 and TRBJ1-5. Germline assignment: CDR1 KGHDR and CDR2 SFDVKD. The CDR3 is 14 residues long. The CDR3 spells CATSDSGNAQPQHF.

J is TRBJ2-1 and V is TRBV7-8; TCRdb proposes TRBD2, but this gene call is untestable without DNA. CDR1 and CDR2 (germline): SGHVS, FQNEAQ. The CDR3 has 17 residues. The CDR3 reads CASSLTGTSGSQNEQFF. Looking up the rest from reference TRBV7-8 and TRBJ2-1 gives the full variable domain: GAGVSQSPRYKVAKRGQDVALRCDPISGHVSLFWYQQALGQGPEFLTYFQNEAQLDKSGLPSDRFFAERPEGSVSTLKIQRTQQEDSAVYLCASSLTGTSGSQNEQFFGPGTRLTVL.

The chain has TRBV9 and TRBJ2-4; no DNA is available, so the TRBD1 call from TCRdb remains unchecked. This CDR3 has 11 amino acids. Germline V gene data show CDR1 as SGDLS and CDR2 as YYNGEE. The CDR3 protein is CATRRRNIQYF.

The V gene is TRBV3-1, the J gene TRBJ1-5; without DNA, the TCRdb call of TRBD1 cannot be checked. The CDR3 spans 16 residues. The germline V gene encodes CDR1 LGHDT and CDR2 YNNKEL (reference sequence). The CDR3 loop is CASSQDPAGGNQPQHF.

This chain uses TRBV27 with TRBJ1-1; the TRBD1 assignment by TCRdb is unverifiable without DNA. CDR1 MNHEY and CDR2 SMNVEV come from the germline V gene (reference sequence). CDR3 size: 14 residues. The CDR3 is CASSLEGYYTEAFF.

J is TRBJ1-1 and V is TRBV13; TCRdb's D gene call, TRBD1, goes unchecked for lack of DNA. Germline V CDR1 and CDR2: PRHDT, FYEKMQ (reference sequence). This CDR3 has 15 residues. The CDR3 loop is CASSLERGWNTEAFF.

The V call is TRBV7-9, the J call TRBJ2-7; TCRdb returns TRBD2, unconfirmable since there is no DNA. Germline V lookup: CDR1 SEHNR, CDR2 FQNEAQ (reference sequence). This CDR3 region has 12 residues. CDR3 in amino acids: CASSRTLDEQYF.

The genes are TRBV7-9 and TRBJ2-1; TCRdb names TRBD1, which stays unverified in the absence of DNA. The CDR3 has 15 residues. CDR1 is SEHNR, CDR2 FQNEAQ, per germline (reference sequence). CDR3 loop: CASSETLGQTNEQFF.

The rearrangement uses TRBV10-3 and TRBJ2-3; TCRdb calls TRBD2, which cannot be checked without DNA. The CDR3 spans 19 residues. CDR1 is ENHRY, CDR2 SYGVKD, per germline. CDR3 amino acids: CAISESWTSGETSTDTQYF.